This TCR beta chain was retrieved from a study of vaccination effects on CD4 cells after COVID-19. The protocol was immunoSEQ multiplex PCR, while the TCRdb copy is restricted to in-frame clones and leaves out a portion. Altogether about 64,000 clones are present, just under 80% being singletons, with the ten largest covering 2%. The CDR3 runs 17 residues. V lost 4 bases to trimming and J lost 3 bases; unmatched junction nucleotides: 5. The germline V gene encodes CDR1 SGHRS and CDR2 YFSETQ. Antigen-specific CD4+ T cell clonotypes were called by their expansion after viral peptide-pool culture in ViraFEST. After less than twelve days in culture, the CD4+ T cells were isolated. Two doses of BNT162b2 or mRNA-1273 vaccine were administered to participants. Notes on this clone: Its specificity is not known.

The sequence was collected from a human donor who received a COVID-19 vaccine. The rearrangement links TRBV5-1 to TRBJ2-1, with TRBD2 matching 15 bases. Sequencing used CD4+ T cells from PBMCs cultured with HCoV-OC43 spike peptides, obtained after COVID-19 vaccination. Subset denoted: HCoV-OC43 spike overlapping peptide pool stimulation. The CDR3 bases are TGCGCCAGCAGCCTAGGACTAGCGGGGGGGATCTACAATGAGCAGTTCTTC. It yields the protein CASSLGLAGGIYNEQFF.